The source of this TCR beta chain is a study of vaccination effects on CD4 cells after COVID-19. Study results and limitations: Both infection-induced and vaccine-induced clones contracted markedly at late post-vaccination timepoints.

After expansion with viral peptide pools in the ViraFEST assay, antigen-specific CD4+ T cells were sequenced. Culture lasted about 11 days before CD4+ T cell isolation. Vaccinated participants had no history of SARS-CoV-2 infection and tested negative for nucleocapsid antibodies. Days 3 and 7 saw half the medium replaced with IL-2 medium. Generated by immunoSEQ multiplex PCR, the TCRdb table keeps only in-frame clones and is missing some. The sample yields 37,000 or so clones, 66% seen once. The V and J ends lost 0 bases and 4 bases, in that order; junction bases with no gene match: 2. The CDR3 covers 15 residues. Germline CDR1 is SGHVS and CDR2 is FQNEAQ. On this clone itself: Its antigen remains unknown.

The chain recombines TRBV7-8 with TRBJ1-5, with 8 positions matching TRBD1. The source material was CD4+ T cells from PBMCs cultured with HCoV-OC43 spike peptides, sampled before COVID-19 vaccination. Subset indicated: HCoV-OC43 spike overlapping peptide pool stimulation. The sequence came from a human donor who received a COVID-19 vaccine. The CDR3 is CASSLAWTGNQPQHF. For the CDR3, the DNA is TGTGCCAGCAGCTTAGCATGGACAGGGAATCAGCCCCAGCATTTT.